This T cell receptor (beta chain) is drawn from a study of response to subunit inactivated influenza vaccine. This CDR3 contains 13 residues. V shed 4 bases and J shed 6 bases, with 10 bases lying between them. In germline, CDR1 is LNHDA, CDR2 SQIVND (reference sequence). One entry per CDR3 protein results from TCRdb running MiXCR on the RT-PCR reads. The table shows about 170,000 distinct CDR3 sequences, with approximately 12% occurring only once. This clonotype was detected only a few times. The sample also formed part of further work on T cells expressing NK-cell markers. Per that paper: TCR beta cDNA was made by 5'RACE template switching with UMIs. Sorted CD3+CD56+NKG2C+, CD3+CD56+NKG2C- and CD3+CD56-NKG2C+ T cells supplied TCR beta repertoires. Sorting in several experiments was restricted by an anti-gamma-delta TCR antibody to alpha-beta TCR T cells. Researchers report these clonotypes also headed the CD3+CD56-NKG2C+ fraction in a handful of donors.

The sample in question was CD8+ T cells sorted from PBMCs, obtained 11 to 12 days after vaccination. The rearrangement links TRBV19 to TRBJ2-1, with D unclear. This receptor was identified in a man aged 50 to 59 who received an inactivated influenza vaccine. The CDR3 loop reads CASSTASLNEQFF. Here the CDR3 DNA reads TGTGCCAGTAGTACAGCAAGTCTCAATGAGCAGTTCTTC.